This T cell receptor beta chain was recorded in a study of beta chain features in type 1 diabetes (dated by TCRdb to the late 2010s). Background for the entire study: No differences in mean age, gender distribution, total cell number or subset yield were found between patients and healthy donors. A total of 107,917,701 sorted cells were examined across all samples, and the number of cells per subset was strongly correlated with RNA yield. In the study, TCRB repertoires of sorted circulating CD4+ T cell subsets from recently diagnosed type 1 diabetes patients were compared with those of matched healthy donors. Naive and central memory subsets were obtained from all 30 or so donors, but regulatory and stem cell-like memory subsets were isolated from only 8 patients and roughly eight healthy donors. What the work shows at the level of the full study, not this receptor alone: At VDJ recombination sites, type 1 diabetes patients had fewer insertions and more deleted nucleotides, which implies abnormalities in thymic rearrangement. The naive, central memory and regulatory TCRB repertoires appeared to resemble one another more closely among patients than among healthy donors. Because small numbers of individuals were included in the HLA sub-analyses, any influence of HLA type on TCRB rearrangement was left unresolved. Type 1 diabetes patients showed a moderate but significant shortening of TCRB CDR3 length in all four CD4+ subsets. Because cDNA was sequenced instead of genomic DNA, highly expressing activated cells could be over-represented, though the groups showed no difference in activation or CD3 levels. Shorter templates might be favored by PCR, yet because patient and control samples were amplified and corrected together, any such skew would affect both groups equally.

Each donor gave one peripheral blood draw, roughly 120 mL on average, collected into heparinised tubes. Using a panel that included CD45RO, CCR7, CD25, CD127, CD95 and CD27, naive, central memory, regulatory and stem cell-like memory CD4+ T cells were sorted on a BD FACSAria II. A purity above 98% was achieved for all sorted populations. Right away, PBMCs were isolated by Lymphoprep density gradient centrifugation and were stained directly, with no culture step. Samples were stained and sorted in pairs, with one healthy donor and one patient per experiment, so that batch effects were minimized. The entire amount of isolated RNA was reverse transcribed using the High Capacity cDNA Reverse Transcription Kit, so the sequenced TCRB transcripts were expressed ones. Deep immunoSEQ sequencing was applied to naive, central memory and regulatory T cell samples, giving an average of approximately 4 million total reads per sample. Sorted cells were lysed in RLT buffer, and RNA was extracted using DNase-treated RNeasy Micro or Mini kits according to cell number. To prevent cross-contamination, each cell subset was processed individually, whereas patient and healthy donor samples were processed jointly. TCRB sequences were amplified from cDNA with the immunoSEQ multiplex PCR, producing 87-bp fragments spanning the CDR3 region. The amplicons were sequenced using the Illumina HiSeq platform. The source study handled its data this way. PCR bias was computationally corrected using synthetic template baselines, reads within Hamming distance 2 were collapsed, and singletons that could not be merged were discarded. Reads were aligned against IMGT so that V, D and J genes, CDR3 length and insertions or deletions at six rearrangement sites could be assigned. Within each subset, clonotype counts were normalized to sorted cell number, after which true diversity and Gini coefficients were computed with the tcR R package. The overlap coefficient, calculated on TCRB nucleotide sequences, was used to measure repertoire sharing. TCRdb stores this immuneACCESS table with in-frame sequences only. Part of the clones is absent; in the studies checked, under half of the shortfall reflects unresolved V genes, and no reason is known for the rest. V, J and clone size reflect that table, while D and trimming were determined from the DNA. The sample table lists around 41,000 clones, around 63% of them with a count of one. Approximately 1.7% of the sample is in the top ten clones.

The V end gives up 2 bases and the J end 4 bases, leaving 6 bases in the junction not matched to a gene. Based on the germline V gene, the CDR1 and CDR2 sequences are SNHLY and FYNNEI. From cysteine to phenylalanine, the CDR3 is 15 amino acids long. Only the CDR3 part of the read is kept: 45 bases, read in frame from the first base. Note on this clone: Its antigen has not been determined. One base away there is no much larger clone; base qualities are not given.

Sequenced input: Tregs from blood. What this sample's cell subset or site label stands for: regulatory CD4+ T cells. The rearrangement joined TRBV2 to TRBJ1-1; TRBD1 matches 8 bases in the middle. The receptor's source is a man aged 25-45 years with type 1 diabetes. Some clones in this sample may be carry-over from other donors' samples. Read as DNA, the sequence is TGTGCCAGCAGTGAACTTCAGGGGGCCATCACTGAAGCTTTCTTT. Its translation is CASSELQGAITEAFF. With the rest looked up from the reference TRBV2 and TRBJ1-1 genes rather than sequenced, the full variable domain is EPEVTQTPSHQVTQMGQEVILRCVPISNHLYFYWYRQILGQKVEFLVSFYNNEISEKSEIFDDQFSVERPDGSNFTLKIRSTKLEDSAMYFCASSELQGAITEAFFGQGTRLTVV.